This T cell receptor beta chain is from a study of blood T cell repertoires in COVID-19. Clones were sequenced by immunoSEQ multiplex PCR, and TCRdb holds only the in-frame ones, with some missing. In the table there are roughly 80,000 clones, 65% to 85% of which are singletons. Trimming left V 3 bases short and J 3 bases short, with 15 bases between. The CDR3 is made up of 15 amino acids. CDR1 is MGHDK and CDR2 is SYGVNS in the germline V gene. Sequencing input: peripheral blood. The sequence was collected from a man in his sixties with active or convalescent COVID-19. The gene calls are TRBV25-1 and TRBJ2-7; possibly TRBD1 for D (5 bases). The CDR3 loop reads CASSDKGAQGYEQYF. CDR3 nucleotide sequence: TGTGCCAGCAGTGACAAAGGCGCTCAGGGCTACGAGCAGTACTTC.